Below, one TCR beta chain is given with its context. Antigen specificity is unknown. The source of the sample is a study of T cells in localized non-small cell lung cancer. Study conclusions and caveats: Clonality of T cells reached its maximum in uninvolved adjacent lung, surpassing tumor. Heterogeneity remains possible, as sequencing covered one tumor region only. An association was observed between higher blood T cell density and longer overall survival.

The assay was immunoSEQ multiplex PCR, and TCRdb's table has in-frame clones only and misses some. Among 2,000 to 2,500 clones listed, about 30% were seen once. Atypia-free adjacent lung was sampled at least 2 cm beyond the tumor margin. The CDR3 runs 15 residues. V shed 2 bases and J 7 bases; nucleotides not matched to a gene: 5. Germline V gene data show CDR1 as LNHDA and CDR2 as SQIVND (reference sequence). The sample consisted of normal lung tissue next to the tumor, taken before any cancer treatment. This TCR was recovered from an older male donor with stage I squamous cell lung carcinoma. The chain is built from TRBV19 and TRBJ2-1; 10 bases align to TRBD2. The CDR3, as DNA: TGTGCCAGTAGTATACAAGCGGGAGGGGGTAATGAGCAGTTCTTC. Encoded protein: CASSIQAGGGNEQFF.